This TCR beta chain was sequenced during a study of regulatory T cells in long-lasting Graves disease. Study results and caveats: Accuracy was possibly reduced by small sample size. Among samples with persistent disease, TRBV28, TRBJ1-2 and TRBJ2-5 were favored.

Time point: newly diagnosed GD, antithyroid drugs for less than 3 months. Making the TCR library involved RNA that had been extracted from PBMCs. Many counts were recorded for this clonotype. The target antigen is unknown. Germline CDR1 and CDR2: SGHRS and YFSETQ. This CDR3 region has 16 residues. V dropped 1 base and J dropped 3 bases, with 15 bases sitting between them. Library construction for TCR beta used iRepertoire HTBI primers and Arm-PCR of CDR3 regions. TCRdb ran MiXCR on the multiplex PCR reads and lists one entry per CDR3 protein. The sample carries more than 300,000 distinct CDR3 sequences, 15% recorded once.

This chain uses TRBV5-1 with TRBJ2-3; tentatively, D is TRBD1 or TRBD2 (5 bases each). The sequencing used peripheral blood mononuclear cells (PBMCs), collected at new diagnosis, from a patient treated with antithyroid drugs. The clonotype was recovered from a female donor with Graves disease. The CDR3 protein is CASSLPMDEGTDTQYF. CDR3 nucleotides: TGCGCCAGCAGCTTGCCAATGGACGAGGGGACAGATACGCAGTATTTT.